This T cell receptor beta chain was captured by sequencing in a study of T cells in Graves' hyperthyroidism and ophthalmopathy. Overall study: Peripheral blood draws took place at initial diagnosis, ahead of any treatment.

This clonotype was found many times. Germline loops: CDR1 SNHLY, CDR2 FYNNEI. The length of the CDR3 is 14 residues. V was pared by 7 bases and J by 1 base, with 10 bases between. Clinical symptoms, serum thyroxine and TRAb, thyroid ultrasound and orbital computed tomography together formed the diagnostic basis. RNA transcripts gave rise to amplified TCR beta CDR3 regions. The HTBI primer set served for first-round RT-PCR of the TCR CDR3. Each CDR3 protein is one row after TCRdb ran MiXCR on the multiplex PCR reads. Of about 300,000 distinct CDR3 sequences in the sample, around 16% were seen once. Material: blood. The sequence derives from a man aged 25 to 45 with Graves' hyperthyroidism. The rearrangement joins TRBV2 to TRBJ2-2; D not certain. Here the CDR3 reads CASTVPRNTGELFF. As DNA, the CDR3 is TGTGCCAGCACCGTACCCAGGAACACCGGGGAGCTGTTTTTT.